Presented here are 3 T cell receptor beta chains from one specimen sequenced in a study of T cells after yellow fever vaccination. TCRdb ran MiXCR on the 5' RACE reads and lists one entry per CDR3 protein. The sample lists about 400,000 distinct CDR3 sequences; about 9.9% were seen once. The specimen comprised PBMCs, sampled on the day of the first yellow fever vaccination. All receptors derive from a man aged 18 to 30 who received the YFV17D yellow fever vaccine.

This clonotype was seen a handful of times. The V gene is TRBV4-2, the J gene TRBJ1-1; 7 bases align to TRBD1. Trimming cost V 3 bases and J 2 bases; bases outside gene matches: 3. The CDR3 sequence is 14 residues long. Per the germline V gene, CDR1 is LGHNA and CDR2 is YNFKEQ. The CDR3 coding sequence is TGTGCCAGCAGCCAGAGGGGGCTTAACACTGAAGCTTTCTTT. Amino acid sequence: CASSQRGLNTEAFF.

J is TRBJ1-3 and V is TRBV4-1; D might be TRBD1 (6 bases). Germline V gene sequence: CDR1 MGHRA, CDR2 YSYEKL. Trimming removed 3 bases from V and 2 bases from J, with 14 bases in between. The CDR3 consists of 16 residues. CDR3 nucleotide sequence: TGCGCCAGCAGCCATCCCTTAAGGGGGGCTGGAAACACCATATATTTT. It translates to CASSHPLRGAGNTIYF.

V gene TRBV24-1 combines with J gene TRBJ2-7; 15 bases line up with TRBD2. Trimming cost V 9 bases and J 3 bases; bases outside gene matches: 29. This CDR3 comprises 23 residues. Germline V gives CDR1 KGHDR, CDR2 SFDVKD. The chain's CDR3 is CATRGSFFSGTSGGPLAYYEQYV. The CDR3 nucleotides are TGTGCCACCCGGGGATCGTTCTTCTCCGGGACTAGCGGGGGGCCTTTAGCTTACTACGAGCAGTACGTC.